This entry features one T cell receptor beta chain sequence. This CDR3 is 13 amino acids long. V lost 9 bases, J lost 2 bases, and 13 bases lay in between. The germline V gene encodes CDR1 SNHLY and CDR2 FYNNEI. This sample is drawn from a study of blood T cell repertoires in COVID-19. Using immunoSEQ multiplex PCR, the repertoire was profiled, and TCRdb retains in-frame clones only, with some absent. Of under 250,000 clones in the sample, 87% are singletons; the top ten hold 2% to 3%. This TCR came from a woman in her thirties with acute COVID-19. This chain connects TRBV2 to TRBJ1-2; D may be TRBD1 (6 bases). The sequenced sample was PBMCs or T cells enriched from blood (not recorded which). The CDR3 sequence: CASAGAGNYGYTF. CDR3 coding DNA: TGTGCCAGTGCGGGGGCGGGAAACTATGGCTACACCTTC.